Below are 28 T cell receptor beta chains sequenced from a single sample in a study of cytomegalovirus exposure and HLA in healthy donors. Clones were read by immunoSEQ multiplex PCR, and TCRdb kept only the in-frame ones, dropping some. The sample carries around 260,000 clones, roughly 87% recorded once. The specimen was PBMCs. Receptors originate from a woman aged 25-40 years in good health and CMV-seronegative.

The rearrangement links TRBV15 to TRBJ2-5; D unresolved. Germline CDR1 LNHNV, CDR2 YYDKDF (reference sequence). Trimming left V 1 base short and J 2 bases short, with 11 bases between. The CDR3 sequence is 15 residues long. CDR3 amino acids: CATSRARALQETQYF. CDR3 sequence (DNA): TGTGCCACCAGCAGAGCTAGGGCACTGCAAGAGACCCAGTACTTC.

The gene calls are TRBV9 and TRBJ2-7, with 7 bases that match TRBD2. With V trimmed by 0 bases and J by 5 bases, 14 bases remained unmatched. The CDR3 has 17 amino acids. Germline assignment: CDR1 SGDLS and CDR2 YYNGEE. The CDR3 loop reads CASSVDGPAGIIHEQYF. CDR3 sequence (DNA): TGTGCCAGCAGCGTAGACGGGCCAGCGGGAATCATCCACGAGCAGTACTTC.

This clone was seen a few times. This CDR3 is CASSNGQGLGQPQHF. CDR3 bases: TGTGCCAGCAGTAACGGACAGGGATTAGGTCAGCCCCAGCATTTT. The V gene is TRBV6-5, the J gene TRBJ1-5, with TRBD1 matching 8 bases. Germline V CDR1 and CDR2: MNHEY, SVGAGI. This CDR3 contains 15 residues. The J segment lost 6 bases and the V segment lost 5 bases, leaving 9 bases of the junction unmatched.

The chain couples TRBV7-2 to TRBJ2-3, with 9 bases aligning to TRBD2. The J segment lost 1 base and the V segment lost 5 bases, leaving 4 bases of the junction unmatched. The germline V gene encodes CDR1 SGHTA and CDR2 FQGNSA. This CDR3 contains 15 residues. The CDR3 sequence: CASSTRTSGTDTQYF. In DNA, the CDR3 is TGTGCCAGCAGCACGAGGACTAGCGGCACAGATACGCAGTATTTT.

The chain has TRBV29-1 and TRBJ2-1; D ambiguous. Germline CDR1 reads SQVTM; CDR2 reads ANQGSEA. The length of the CDR3 is 13 residues. V lost 0 bases and J 7 bases, leaving 10 bases between the germline ends. The CDR3 here is CSVEEPSENEQFF. The CDR3 region has the DNA TGCAGCGTTGAAGAACCTAGTGAGAATGAGCAGTTCTTC.

The V and J genes are TRBV30 and TRBJ2-7, with 9 bases that match TRBD2. Germline lookup yields CDR1 GTSNPN and CDR2 SVGIG (reference sequence). This CDR3 has 18 residues. V gave up 0 bases and J gave up 4 bases; unmatched junction bases: 16. The CDR3 DNA is TGTGCCTGGAGTGTAGTAAGGAGTAGCGGGAGAAATAGGTACGAGCAGTACTTC. It encodes CAWSVVRSSGRNRYEQYF.

CDR3 loop: CASSSPETGGDEQYF. DNA for the CDR3: TGTGCCAGCAGCTCCCCCGAGACAGGGGGCGACGAGCAGTACTTC. This chain uses TRBV7-2 with TRBJ2-7, with 10 bases matching TRBD1. The germline CDR1 and CDR2 sequences are SGHTA and FQGNSA. Germline trimming cut 4 bases from V and 5 bases from J; bases unmatched to any gene: 8. The CDR3 runs to 15 residues.

The chain links TRBV7-9 to TRBJ2-1, with D hard to call. Trimming removed 5 bases from V and 3 bases from J, with 11 bases in between. The CDR3 loop spans 14 amino acids. Germline V CDR1 and CDR2: SEHNR, FQNEAQ (reference sequence). The CDR3 protein is CASSPRWDYNEQFF. The DNA of the CDR3 is TGTGCCAGCAGCCCCCGGTGGGACTACAATGAGCAGTTCTTC. The whole variable domain, filled in from reference TRBV7-9 and TRBJ2-1, reads DTGVSQNPRHKITKRGQNVTFRCDPISEHNRLYWYRQTLGQGPEFLTYFQNEAQLEKSRLLSDRFSAERPKGSFSTLEIQRTEQGDSAMYLCASSPRWDYNEQFFGPGTRLTVL.

This clone was seen once. This chain links TRBV18 with TRBJ2-7; possible D gene TRBD2, 5 bases. The CDR3 is made up of 15 amino acids. V was pared by 0 bases and J by 2 bases, with 11 bases between. Germline V CDR1 and CDR2: KGHSH, LQKENI. CDR3 bases: TGTGCCAGCTCACCACCAGGTCGGGAAACCTACGAGCAGTACTTC. Protein: CASSPPGRETYEQYF.

V usage is TRBV7-2 and J usage is TRBJ2-7, with 14 bases aligning to TRBD2. Germline values: CDR1 SGHTA, CDR2 FQGNSA. Trimming removed 5 bases from V and 5 bases from J; junction bases left unmatched: 5. The CDR3 totals 15 residues. The CDR3 DNA follows: TGTGCCAGCAGCCCAAGGACTAGCGGGGGGAACGAGCAGTACTTC. Amino acid sequence: CASSPRTSGGNEQYF.

V is TRBV7-2 and J is TRBJ2-7; D is possibly TRBD1 (7 bases). CDR1 SGHTA and CDR2 FQGNSA come from the germline V gene. The V and J ends lost 0 bases and 7 bases respectively, with 10 bases between them. The CDR3 is 13 residues long. The chain's CDR3 is CASSLAPGGEQYF. DNA of the CDR3: TGTGCCAGCAGCTTAGCCCCAGGGGGGGAGCAGTACTTC.

This chain joins TRBV27 and TRBJ2-1; D not resolved. CDR1 is MNHEY, CDR2 SMNVEV, per germline (reference sequence). The CDR3 contains 12 residues. V lost 5 bases and J lost 4, with 6 bases in between. Here the CDR3 reads CASSQAYNEQFF. The DNA of the CDR3 is TGTGCCAGCAGTCAAGCATACAATGAGCAGTTCTTC.

The chain is built from TRBV7-6 and TRBJ2-2, with D perhaps matching TRBD2 (5 bases). V gave up 3 bases and J gave up 4 bases, with 12 bases separating them. The germline gives CDR1 SGHVS, CDR2 FNYEAQ. The CDR3 contains 15 residues. Here the CDR3 DNA reads TGTGCCAGCAGCTTTTGGGGAGCTTCCACCGGGGAGCTGTTTTTT. Its protein product is CASSFWGASTGELFF.

The chain uses TRBV18 and TRBJ2-7, with TRBD1 matching over 10 bases. CDR3 length: 12 amino acids. Trimming took 5 bases from V and 6 from J; bases not matched to a gene: 1. CDR1 and CDR2 from the germline V gene are KGHSH and LQKENI. CDR3 sequence (DNA): TGTGCCAGCTCAGGGACAGGGGTCGAGCAGTACTTC. Protein sequence: CASSGTGVEQYF.

This clone came up a few times. The rearrangement uses TRBV7-9 and TRBJ1-1; D gene ambiguous. Germline CDR1 SEHNR, CDR2 FQNEAQ (reference sequence). V lost 2 bases and J lost 3, with 10 bases in between. The CDR3 length is 14 residues. This CDR3 reads CASSLSGFDTEAFF. DNA of the CDR3: TGTGCCAGCAGCTTATCCGGGTTTGACACTGAAGCTTTCTTT.

V and J are TRBV27 and TRBJ2-1; maybe TRBD1 (6 bases). In germline, CDR1 is MNHEY, CDR2 SMNVEV (reference sequence). V was cut by 6 bases and J by 2 bases, with 14 bases left in between. The CDR3 contains 15 residues. The CDR3 bases are TGTGCCAGCAGGAGGACAGTCCTTACCTACAATGAGCAGTTCTTC. It translates to CASRRTVLTYNEQFF.

This chain links TRBV11-2 with TRBJ2-5; 8 bases are a match to TRBD2. The CDR3 spans 12 residues. V shed 5 bases, J shed 6 bases, and the junction held 2 bases outside the gene matches. Germline CDR1 and CDR2: SGHAT and FQNNGV. CDR3 sequence (DNA): TGTGCCAGCAGCCGGGAGGGGAAGACCCAGTACTTC. This translates into CASSREGKTQYF. The whole variable domain, remainder taken from reference TRBV11-2 and TRBJ2-5, is EAGVAQSPRYKIIEKRQSVAFWCNPISGHATLYWYQQILGQGPKLLIQFQNNGVVDDSQLPKDRFSAERLKGVDSTLKIQPAKLEDSAVYLCASSREGKTQYFGPGTRLLVL.

The genes are TRBV27 and TRBJ1-1; a possible D gene is TRBD1 (5 bases). Germline CDR1 reads MNHEY; CDR2 reads SMNVEV (reference sequence). Trimming shortened V by 5 bases and J by 0 bases, and 19 bases separated the two germline ends. The CDR3 spans 17 residues. The chain's CDR3 is CASSGWAGGTLNTEAFF. The DNA of the CDR3 is TGTGCCAGCAGTGGTTGGGCTGGGGGGACCTTGAACACTGAAGCTTTCTTT.

This sequence joins TRBV13 and TRBJ1-4; D is unclear. Germline CDR1 and CDR2: PRHDT and FYEKMQ (reference sequence). This CDR3 spans 15 amino acids. The V end was cut by 3 bases, the J end by 0 bases, with 8 bases between. The chain's CDR3 is CASSFGGTTNEKLFF. DNA for the CDR3: TGTGCCAGCAGCTTCGGTGGGACAACTAATGAAAAACTGTTTTTT.

The chain carries TRBV6-5 and TRBJ2-2; D is ambiguous. From germline, CDR1 is MNHEY and CDR2 SVGAGI. The CDR3 is 12 amino acids. V was shortened by 5 bases and J by 4 bases, with 5 bases between the two germline ends. CDR3 loop: CASSQVTGELFF. Here the CDR3 DNA reads TGTGCCAGCAGTCAAGTCACCGGGGAGCTGTTTTTT.

The chain recombines TRBV1 with TRBJ1-1; the table's D gene call, TRBD1, was not cross checked with the DNA. TRBV1 corresponds to a pseudogene. CDR3 length: 15 amino acids. The CDR3 DNA reads TGCACCAGCAGCCAAGACAGGGTGGGAAACACTGAAGCTTTCTTT. Protein: CTSSQDRVGNTEAFF.

This chain links TRBV4-1 with TRBJ2-3, with D unresolved. Germline V gives CDR1 MGHRA, CDR2 YSYEKL. Between the trimmed V and J ends, which lost 4 bases and 9 bases, there was a span of 23 bases. The CDR3 loop spans 16 amino acids. In DNA, the CDR3 is TGCGCCAGCAGCCCGACAAGTGGTACGCATCTGGCCACGCAGTATTTT. Residues: CASSPTSGTHLATQYF.

The rearrangement joins TRBV6-1 to TRBJ2-7; 7 bases map to TRBD2. Germline V gene data show CDR1 as MNHNS and CDR2 as SASEGT. After removal of 0 bases from V and 4 bases from J, the junction contained 3 bases not matched to a gene. There are 14 residues in the CDR3. The CDR3 DNA sequence: TGTGCCAGCAGTGAAGCGGGGGGGAGGTACGAGCAGTACTTC. This gives the protein CASSEAGGRYEQYF.

The CDR3 DNA follows: TGTGCCAGCAGCGTAGAGGGATTCTCTGGAAACACCATATATTTT. Translating it yields CASSVEGFSGNTIYF. The J gene is TRBJ1-3, the V gene TRBV9, with D hard to call. This CDR3 is 15 amino acids long. Per germline, CDR1 SGDLS and CDR2 YYNGEE. V dropped 0 bases and J dropped 0 bases, with 7 bases sitting between them.

This chain links TRBV10-2 with TRBJ1-3, with 7 bases that match TRBD1. This CDR3 has 16 amino acids. Losses at the gene ends were 4 bases for V and 0 bases for J; bases not matched to a gene: 6. CDR1 WSHSY and CDR2 SAAADI come from the germline V gene. The CDR3 DNA reads as TGCGCCAGCAGTGCCCAACAGGGGCACTCTGGAAACACCATATATTTT. Translated, it gives CASSAQQGHSGNTIYF.

This chain connects TRBV28 to TRBJ2-7; D is tentatively TRBD1 or TRBD2 (5 bases each). Deletions cut 5 bases from V and 3 bases from J, with 14 bases between. Germline V gene sequence: CDR1 MDHEN, CDR2 SYDVKM. The CDR3 totals 14 residues. The CDR3 here is CASSLGTLSYEQYF. CDR3 nucleotides: TGTGCCAGCAGTCTAGGGACGTTAAGCTACGAGCAGTACTTC.

The chain has TRBV28 and TRBJ2-7; a possible D gene is TRBD2 (5 bases). The CDR3 totals 16 residues. Trimming removed 11 bases from V and 5 bases from J, with 28 bases in between. CDR1 is MDHEN, CDR2 SYDVKM, per germline. CDR3 sequence reads: CAVGDSTDSKLNEQYF. CDR3 sequence (DNA): TGTGCCGTGGGAGATTCGACGGACTCTAAGCTCAACGAGCAGTACTTC.

The sample holds one count of this clone. V is TRBV9 and J is TRBJ2-6; D remains unclear. In germline, CDR1 is SGDLS, CDR2 YYNGEE. There are 14 residues in the CDR3. Between the trimmed V and J ends, which lost 2 bases and 3 bases, there was a span of 6 bases. The CDR3 bases are TGTGCCAGCAGCGTTGGGGTTGGGGCCAACGTCCTGACTTTC. Protein: CASSVGVGANVLTF. Full variable domain (rest looked up from reference TRBV9 and TRBJ2-6): DSGVTQTPKHLITATGQRVTLRCSPRSGDLSVYWYQQSLDQGLQFLIQYYNGEERAKGNILERFSAQQFPDLHSELNLSSLELGDSALYFCASSVGVGANVLTFGAGSRLTVL.